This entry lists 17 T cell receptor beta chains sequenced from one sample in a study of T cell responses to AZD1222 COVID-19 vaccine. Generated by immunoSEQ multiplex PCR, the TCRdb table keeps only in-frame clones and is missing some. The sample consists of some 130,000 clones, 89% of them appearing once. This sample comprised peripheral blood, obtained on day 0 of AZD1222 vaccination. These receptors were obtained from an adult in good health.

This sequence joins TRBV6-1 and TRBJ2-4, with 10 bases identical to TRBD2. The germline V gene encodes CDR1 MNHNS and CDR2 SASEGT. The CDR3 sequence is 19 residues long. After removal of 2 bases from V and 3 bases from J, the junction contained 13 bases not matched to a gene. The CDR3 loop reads CASSENPSGGARGKNIQYF. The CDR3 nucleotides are TGTGCCAGCAGTGAAAACCCGAGCGGGGGGGCACGAGGCAAAAACATTCAGTACTTC.

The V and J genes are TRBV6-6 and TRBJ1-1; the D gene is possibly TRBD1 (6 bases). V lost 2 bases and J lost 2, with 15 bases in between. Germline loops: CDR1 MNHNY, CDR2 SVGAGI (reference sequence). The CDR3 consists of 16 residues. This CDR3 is CASSYAGGGRNTEAFF. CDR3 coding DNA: TGTGCCAGCAGTTACGCCGGGGGGGGGCGAAACACTGAAGCTTTCTTT.

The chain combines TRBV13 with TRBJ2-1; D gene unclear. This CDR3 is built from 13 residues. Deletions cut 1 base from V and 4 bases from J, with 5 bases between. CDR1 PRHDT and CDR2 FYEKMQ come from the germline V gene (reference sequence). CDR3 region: CASSLAGYNEQFF. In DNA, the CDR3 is TGTGCCAGCAGCTTAGCAGGATACAATGAGCAGTTCTTC.

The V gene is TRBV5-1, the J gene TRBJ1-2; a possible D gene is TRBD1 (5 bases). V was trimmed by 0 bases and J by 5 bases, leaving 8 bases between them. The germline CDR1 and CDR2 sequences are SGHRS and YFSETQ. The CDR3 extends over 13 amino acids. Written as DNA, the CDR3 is TGCGCCAGCAGCTTGGGGGACGGATATGGCTACACCTTC. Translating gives CASSLGDGYGYTF.

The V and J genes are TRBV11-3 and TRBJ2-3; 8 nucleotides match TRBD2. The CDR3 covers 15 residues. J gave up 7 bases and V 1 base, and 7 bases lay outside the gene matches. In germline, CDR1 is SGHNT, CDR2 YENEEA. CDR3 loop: CASSLGGGPRYTQYF. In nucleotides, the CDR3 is TGTGCCAGCAGCTTAGGCGGGGGGCCGCGGTATACGCAGTATTTT.

CDR3: CASSNTRTGIYTF. DNA for the CDR3: TGTGCCAGCAGTAATACCCGGACAGGGATCTACACCTTC. The chain combines TRBV6-5 with TRBJ1-2, with TRBD1 matching over 8 bases. CDR1 and CDR2 (germline): MNHEY, SVGAGI. V was clipped by 5 bases and J by 10 bases; unmatched bases: 9. The CDR3 runs 13 residues.

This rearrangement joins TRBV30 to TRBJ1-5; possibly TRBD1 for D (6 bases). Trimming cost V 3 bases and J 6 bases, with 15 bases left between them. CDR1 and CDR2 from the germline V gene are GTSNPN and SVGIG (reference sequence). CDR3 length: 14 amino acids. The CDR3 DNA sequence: TGTGCCTGGAGCAGGGGAGGGGCAGGTCAGCCCCAGCATTTT. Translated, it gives CAWSRGGAGQPQHF.

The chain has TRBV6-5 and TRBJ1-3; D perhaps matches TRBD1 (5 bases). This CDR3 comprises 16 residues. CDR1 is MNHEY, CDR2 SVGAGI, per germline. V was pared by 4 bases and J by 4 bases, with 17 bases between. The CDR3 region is CASSSVLGVGGNTIYF. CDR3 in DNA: TGTGCCAGCAGTTCTGTTTTGGGGGTGGGAGGAAACACCATATATTTT.

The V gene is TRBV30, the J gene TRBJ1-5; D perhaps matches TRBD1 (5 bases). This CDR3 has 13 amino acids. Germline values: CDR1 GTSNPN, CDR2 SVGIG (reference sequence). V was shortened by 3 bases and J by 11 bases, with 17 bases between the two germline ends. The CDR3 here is CAWSEDTTTAQHF. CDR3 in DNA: TGTGCCTGGAGCGAGGACACCACTACAGCCCAGCATTTT.

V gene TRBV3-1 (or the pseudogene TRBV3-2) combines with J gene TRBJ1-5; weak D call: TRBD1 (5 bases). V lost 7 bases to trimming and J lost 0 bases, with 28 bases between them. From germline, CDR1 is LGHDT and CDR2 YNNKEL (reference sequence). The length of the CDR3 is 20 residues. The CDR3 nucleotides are TGTGCCAGCAAAACCCATCCTGACACAGGTTTGGCGTATAGCAATCAGCCCCAGCATTTT. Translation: CASKTHPDTGLAYSNQPQHF.

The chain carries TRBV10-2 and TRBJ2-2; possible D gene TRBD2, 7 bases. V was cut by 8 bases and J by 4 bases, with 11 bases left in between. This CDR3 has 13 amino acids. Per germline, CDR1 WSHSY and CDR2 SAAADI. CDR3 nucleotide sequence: TGCGCCAGCGGGGGGGCGGGCACCGGGGAGCTGTTTTTT. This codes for CASGGAGTGELFF.

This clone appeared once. CDR3 DNA: TGCAGCGTGAACCGAGGGGCGAACACTGAAGCTTTCTTT. Translated, it gives CSVNRGANTEAFF. The rearrangement uses TRBV29-1 and TRBJ1-1; tentatively, D is TRBD1 (5 bases). The germline V and J ends were trimmed by 6 bases and 1 base, with 12 bases remaining between them. This CDR3 region has 13 residues. Germline-derived CDR1 and CDR2 are SQVTM and ANQGSEA.

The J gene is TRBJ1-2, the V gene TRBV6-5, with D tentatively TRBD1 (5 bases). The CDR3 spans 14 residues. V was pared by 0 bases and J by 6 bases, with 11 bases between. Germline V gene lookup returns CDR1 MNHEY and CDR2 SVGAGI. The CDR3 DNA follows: TGTGCCAGCAGTTACTCGATGCAGGGAGATGGCTACACCTTC. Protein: CASSYSMQGDGYTF.

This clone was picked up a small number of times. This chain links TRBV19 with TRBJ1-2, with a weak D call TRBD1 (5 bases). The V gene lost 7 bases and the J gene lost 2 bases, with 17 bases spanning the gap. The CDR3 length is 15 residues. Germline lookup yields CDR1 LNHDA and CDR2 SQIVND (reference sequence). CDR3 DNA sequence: TGTGCCAGTACCATGGGACGCCCGCGGAACTATGGCTACACCTTC. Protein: CASTMGRPRNYGYTF. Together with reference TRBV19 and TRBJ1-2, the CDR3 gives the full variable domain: DGGITQSPKYLFRKEGQNVTLSCEQNLNHDAMYWYRQDPGQGLRLIYYSQIVNDFQKGDIAEGYSVSREKKESFPLTVTSAQKNPTAFYLCASTMGRPRNYGYTFGSGTRLTVV.

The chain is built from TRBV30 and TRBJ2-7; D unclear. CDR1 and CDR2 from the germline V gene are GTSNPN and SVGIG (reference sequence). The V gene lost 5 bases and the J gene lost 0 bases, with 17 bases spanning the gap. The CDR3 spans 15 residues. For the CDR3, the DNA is TGTGCCTGGCGTCATTCGGGCAGAAGCTCCTACGAGCAGTACTTC. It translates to CAWRHSGRSSYEQYF.

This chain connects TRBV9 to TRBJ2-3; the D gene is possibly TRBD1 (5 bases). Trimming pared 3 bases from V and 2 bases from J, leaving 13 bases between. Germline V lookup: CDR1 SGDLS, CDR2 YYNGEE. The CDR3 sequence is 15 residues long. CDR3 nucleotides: TGTGCCAGCAGCGCTGCCTCGACAGTCACAGATACGCAGTATTTT. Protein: CASSAASTVTDTQYF.

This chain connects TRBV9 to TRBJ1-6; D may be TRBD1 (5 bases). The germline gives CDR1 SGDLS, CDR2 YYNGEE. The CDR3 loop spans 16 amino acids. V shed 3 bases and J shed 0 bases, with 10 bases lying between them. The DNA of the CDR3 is TGTGCCAGCAGCGAGGGGCAGAGCTCCTATAATTCACCCCTCCACTTT. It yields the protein CASSEGQSSYNSPLHF.